A selection of T cell receptor beta chains follows, all from one sample in a study of cytomegalovirus exposure and HLA in healthy donors. The protocol was immunoSEQ multiplex PCR, while the TCRdb copy is restricted to in-frame clones and leaves out a portion. The repertoire holds around 300,000 clones, roughly 70% seen once, with 2% to 2.5% in the top ten. The source material was PBMCs. These receptors came from a female donor in good health and CMV-seronegative. Each CDR3 is given without its conserved first and last residue. Fields, in order: CDR3 length, D gene, V gene, clone size, J gene, CDR3 protein. A D gene is named only where the DNA matches it firmly. Only some rows state a clone size, as once, few, many or a class for expanded clones.

CDR3 length: 12
D gene: TRBD1
V gene: TRBV2
clone size: once
J gene: NA
CDR3 protein: ASSWGQGSYEQY

CDR3 length: 11
D gene: NA
V gene: TRBV28
clone size: NA
J gene: TRBJ2-2
CDR3 protein: ASRTVNTGELF

CDR3 length: 12
D gene: TRBD2
V gene: TRBV29-1
clone size: NA
J gene: TRBJ2-2
CDR3 protein: SVALAGVVGELF

CDR3 length: 12
D gene: NA
V gene: TRBV5-4
clone size: NA
J gene: TRBJ2-7
CDR3 protein: ASSLMGGGYEQY

CDR3 length: 13
D gene: TRBD1
V gene: TRBV27
clone size: few
J gene: TRBJ1-4
CDR3 protein: ASRTQGASYEKLF

CDR3 length: 11
D gene: TRBD2
V gene: TRBV7-9
clone size: NA
J gene: TRBJ2-5
CDR3 protein: ASSMTAGETQY

CDR3 length: 12
D gene: TRBD2
V gene: TRBV28
clone size: few
J gene: TRBJ2-1
CDR3 protein: ASRLAGGTGEQF

CDR3 length: 12
D gene: NA
V gene: TRBV5-1
clone size: once
J gene: TRBJ1-1
CDR3 protein: ASSLQGMNTEAF

CDR3 length: 13
D gene: NA
V gene: TRBV7-9
clone size: NA
J gene: TRBJ2-3
CDR3 protein: ASSSSFQDTDTQY

CDR3 length: 13
D gene: NA
V gene: TRBV19
clone size: NA
J gene: TRBJ1-5
CDR3 protein: ASSIETGSNQPQH

CDR3 length: 11
D gene: NA
V gene: TRBV9
clone size: NA
J gene: TRBJ2-7
CDR3 protein: ASSGEQHYEQY

CDR3 length: 11
D gene: TRBD1
V gene: TRBV2
clone size: NA
J gene: TRBJ1-6
CDR3 protein: ASRGTGPGPLH

CDR3 length: 10
D gene: NA
V gene: TRBV10-2
clone size: NA
J gene: TRBJ2-1
CDR3 protein: ASSDRYNEQF

CDR3 length: 11
D gene: NA
V gene: TRBV6-4
clone size: NA
J gene: TRBJ1-5
CDR3 protein: ASSEYSNQPQH

CDR3 length: 14
D gene: TRBD2
V gene: TRBV2
clone size: NA
J gene: TRBJ2-7
CDR3 protein: ASSPTSGRILYEQY

CDR3 length: 14
D gene: TRBD1
V gene: TRBV6-1
clone size: NA
J gene: TRBJ2-3
CDR3 protein: ASSQGTGNKRDTQY

CDR3 length: 13
D gene: NA
V gene: TRBV7-3
clone size: NA
J gene: TRBJ2-3
CDR3 protein: ASSLNPISTDTQY

CDR3 length: 12
D gene: TRBD2
V gene: TRBV28
clone size: NA
J gene: TRBJ2-1
CDR3 protein: ATRGLAGWNEQF

CDR3 length: 16
D gene: TRBD1
V gene: TRBV27
clone size: NA
J gene: TRBJ2-3
CDR3 protein: ASPTTYDRGLCTDTQY

CDR3 length: 12
D gene: NA
V gene: TRBV7-9
clone size: NA
J gene: TRBJ1-1
CDR3 protein: SSSRDILNTEAF

CDR3 length: 14
D gene: TRBD2
V gene: TRBV5-1
clone size: NA
J gene: TRBJ2-3
CDR3 protein: ASTYGRAGNTDTQY

CDR3 length: 12
D gene: TRBD2
V gene: TRBV2
clone size: few
J gene: TRBJ2-7
CDR3 protein: ASSGISGRSEQY

CDR3 length: 11
D gene: TRBD2
V gene: TRBV5-4
clone size: few
J gene: TRBJ2-1
CDR3 protein: ASTLSGTDEQF

CDR3 length: 13
D gene: TRBD2
V gene: TRBV5-4
clone size: NA
J gene: TRBJ2-7
CDR3 protein: ASSPKRESSRKQY

CDR3 length: 13
D gene: TRBD1
V gene: TRBV9
clone size: NA
J gene: TRBJ1-5
CDR3 protein: ASSVGQGVNQPQH

CDR3 length: 14
D gene: TRBD1
V gene: TRBV4-1
clone size: NA
J gene: TRBJ2-3
CDR3 protein: ASSQADRGSTDTQY

CDR3 length: 15
D gene: TRBD1
V gene: TRBV18
clone size: NA
J gene: TRBJ2-2
CDR3 protein: ASSPGQGRILTGELF

CDR3 length: 13
D gene: NA
V gene: TRBV6-5
clone size: NA
J gene: TRBJ2-3
CDR3 protein: ASRLIASHTDTQY

CDR3 length: 14
D gene: TRBD1
V gene: TRBV12-5
clone size: NA
J gene: TRBJ2-2
CDR3 protein: ASGYEMTGVDGELF

CDR3 length: 12
D gene: NA
V gene: TRBV27
clone size: few
J gene: TRBJ1-2
CDR3 protein: ASSLAATRYGYT

CDR3 length: 14
D gene: TRBD1
V gene: TRBV6-5
clone size: NA
J gene: TRBJ2-7
CDR3 protein: ASSYSESTGINEQY

CDR3 length: 13
D gene: NA
V gene: TRBV2
clone size: NA
J gene: TRBJ1-2
CDR3 protein: ASIQTGFTNYGYT

CDR3 length: 9
D gene: NA
V gene: TRBV20-1
clone size: NA
J gene: TRBJ2-7
CDR3 protein: RPGDSYEQY

CDR3 length: 16
D gene: NA
V gene: TRBV27
clone size: NA
J gene: TRBJ2-1
CDR3 protein: ASSFLPQRASSYNEQF

CDR3 length: 14
D gene: NA
V gene: TRBV7-9
clone size: NA
J gene: TRBJ2-2
CDR3 protein: ASSFRPTNFAGELF

CDR3 length: 14
D gene: NA
V gene: TRBV7-2
clone size: NA
J gene: TRBJ1-2
CDR3 protein: ASSLRNRRIRYGYT

CDR3 length: 10
D gene: TRBD1
V gene: TRBV6-5
clone size: NA
J gene: TRBJ1-1
CDR3 protein: ASRETGNKAF

CDR3 length: 15
D gene: NA
V gene: TRBV27
clone size: NA
J gene: TRBJ1-1
CDR3 protein: ASSSLGLSGSNTEAF

CDR3 length: 15
D gene: TRBD2
V gene: TRBV13
clone size: NA
J gene: TRBJ2-1
CDR3 protein: ASSLNQGLAGGNEQF

CDR3 length: 13
D gene: NA
V gene: TRBV21-1
clone size: NA
J gene: TRBJ2-7
CDR3 protein: ASSKDGDKPYEQY

CDR3 length: 15
D gene: TRBD2
V gene: TRBV7-9
clone size: NA
J gene: TRBJ2-7
CDR3 protein: ASSSTRGGLAAYEQY

CDR3 length: 11
D gene: NA
V gene: TRBV6-7
clone size: NA
J gene: TRBJ1-1
CDR3 protein: ASTLTMDTEAF

CDR3 length: 16
D gene: TRBD1
V gene: TRBV5-1
clone size: NA
J gene: TRBJ2-7
CDR3 protein: ASSFGSLRQGEPYEQY

CDR3 length: 11
D gene: NA
V gene: TRBV2
clone size: few
J gene: TRBJ1-1
CDR3 protein: ASRVQGLTEAF

CDR3 length: 11
D gene: TRBD1
V gene: TRBV29-1
clone size: NA
J gene: TRBJ1-1
CDR3 protein: SVDRTGSTEAF

CDR3 length: 14
D gene: TRBD1
V gene: TRBV7-2
clone size: NA
J gene: TRBJ2-1
CDR3 protein: ASSGYPGTGDNEQF

CDR3 length: 11
D gene: NA
V gene: TRBV6-1
clone size: NA
J gene: TRBJ1-2
CDR3 protein: ATPPKENYGYT

CDR3 length: 10
D gene: NA
V gene: TRBV6-5
clone size: NA
J gene: TRBJ1-4
CDR3 protein: ASRRGNEKLF